Following are 9 T cell receptor beta chains from one sample sequenced in a study of control samples from healthy donors and cancer patients. TCRdb's table, derived via immunoSEQ multiplex PCR, lists solely in-frame clones and lacks some. The table has just over 20,000 clones, under 90% seen once. Sample: PBMCs. The receptor set was obtained from a man aged 55 to 69 with colorectal cancer.

The chain couples TRBV19 to TRBJ1-5; 10 positions match TRBD1. Germline loops: CDR1 LNHDA, CDR2 SQIVND (reference sequence). V shed 3 bases, J shed 3 bases, and the junction held 8 bases outside the gene matches. CDR3 length: 17 residues. In nucleotides, the CDR3 is TGTGCCAGTAGTATCGGCCCGGGACAGGGGTCCAATCAGCCCCAGCATTTT. This translates into CASSIGPGQGSNQPQHF.

V and J are TRBV5-1 and TRBJ2-3; TRBD2 aligns across 7 bases. CDR1 SGHRS and CDR2 YFSETQ come from the germline V gene. V was pared by 2 bases and J by 1 base, with 4 bases of the junction left unmatched. The CDR3 has 15 amino acids. The CDR3 loop reads CASSFSGVGTDTQYF. CDR3 sequence (DNA): TGCGCCAGCAGCTTCAGCGGGGTCGGCACAGATACGCAGTATTTT.

The chain links TRBV20-1 to TRBJ1-6; 10 bases line up with TRBD1. The CDR3 has 14 amino acids. Unmatched junction bases numbered 5, after V lost 3 bases and J lost 9 bases. Looked up from germline, CDR1 is DFQATT and CDR2 is SNEGSKA (reference sequence). CDR3 sequence (DNA): TGCAGTGCTAGTTCGTGGACAGGGGGTTCACCCCTCCACTTT. Its translation is CSASSWTGGSPLHF.

This clone appeared a few times. The chain couples TRBV15 to TRBJ1-2, with 9 bases identical to TRBD1. V was clipped by 3 bases and J by 8 bases; unmatched bases: 7. There are 14 residues in the CDR3. Germline V lookup: CDR1 LNHNV, CDR2 YYDKDF (reference sequence). CDR3 coding DNA: TGTGCCACCAGCAGCGCTTGGACAGGGGAAGGCTACACCTTC. Amino acid sequence: CATSSAWTGEGYTF.

This clone is a singleton in its sample. The chain recombines TRBV29-1 with TRBJ2-1; the match to TRBD2 covers 11 bases. This CDR3 is 14 amino acids long. Germline V CDR1 and CDR2: SQVTM, ANQGSEA. V was pared by 8 bases and J by 0 bases, with 3 bases of the junction left unmatched. The CDR3, as DNA: TGCAGCTCCCTAGCGGGGGGCTCCTACAATGAGCAGTTCTTC. Residues: CSSLAGGSYNEQFF.

V usage is TRBV2 and J usage is TRBJ1-2; D is ambiguous. This CDR3 has 15 residues. From germline, CDR1 is SNHLY and CDR2 FYNNEI. V dropped 0 bases and J dropped 3 bases, with 11 bases sitting between them. CDR3 bases: TGTGCCAGCAGTGAAGCGAATTCAGAGTACTATGGCTACACCTTC. This codes for CASSEANSEYYGYTF.

This sequence joins TRBV15 and TRBJ1-1; a weak D match, TRBD1 (6 bases). Germline CDR1 and CDR2: LNHNV and YYDKDF (reference sequence). V gave up 0 bases and J gave up 5 bases, with 16 bases separating them. The CDR3 is 16 residues long. Written as DNA, the CDR3 is TGTGCCACCAGCAGAGATCGGGACATTGGCAAGACTGAAGCTTTCTTT. Its translation is CATSRDRDIGKTEAFF.

This sequence joins TRBV7-9 and TRBJ2-1; TRBD2 matches at 8 bases. Looked up from germline, CDR1 is SEHNR and CDR2 is FQNEAQ (reference sequence). The CDR3 is made up of 15 amino acids. The V gene end was trimmed by 7 bases and the J gene end by 4 bases; junction bases not matched to a gene: 9. CDR3 sequence: CASTERGTPYNEQFF. The CDR3 region has the DNA TGTGCCAGCACTGAGCGGGGGACCCCGTACAATGAGCAGTTCTTC.

V gene TRBV30 combines with J gene TRBJ2-4, with 8 nucleotides matching TRBD1. CDR1 and CDR2 (germline): GTSNPN, SVGIG (reference sequence). Trimming removed 3 bases from V and 6 bases from J; junction bases left unmatched: 10. This CDR3 region has 15 residues. The chain's CDR3 is CAWRDTGQGINIQYF. CDR3 bases: TGTGCCTGGAGAGATACTGGACAGGGAATAAACATTCAGTACTTC.